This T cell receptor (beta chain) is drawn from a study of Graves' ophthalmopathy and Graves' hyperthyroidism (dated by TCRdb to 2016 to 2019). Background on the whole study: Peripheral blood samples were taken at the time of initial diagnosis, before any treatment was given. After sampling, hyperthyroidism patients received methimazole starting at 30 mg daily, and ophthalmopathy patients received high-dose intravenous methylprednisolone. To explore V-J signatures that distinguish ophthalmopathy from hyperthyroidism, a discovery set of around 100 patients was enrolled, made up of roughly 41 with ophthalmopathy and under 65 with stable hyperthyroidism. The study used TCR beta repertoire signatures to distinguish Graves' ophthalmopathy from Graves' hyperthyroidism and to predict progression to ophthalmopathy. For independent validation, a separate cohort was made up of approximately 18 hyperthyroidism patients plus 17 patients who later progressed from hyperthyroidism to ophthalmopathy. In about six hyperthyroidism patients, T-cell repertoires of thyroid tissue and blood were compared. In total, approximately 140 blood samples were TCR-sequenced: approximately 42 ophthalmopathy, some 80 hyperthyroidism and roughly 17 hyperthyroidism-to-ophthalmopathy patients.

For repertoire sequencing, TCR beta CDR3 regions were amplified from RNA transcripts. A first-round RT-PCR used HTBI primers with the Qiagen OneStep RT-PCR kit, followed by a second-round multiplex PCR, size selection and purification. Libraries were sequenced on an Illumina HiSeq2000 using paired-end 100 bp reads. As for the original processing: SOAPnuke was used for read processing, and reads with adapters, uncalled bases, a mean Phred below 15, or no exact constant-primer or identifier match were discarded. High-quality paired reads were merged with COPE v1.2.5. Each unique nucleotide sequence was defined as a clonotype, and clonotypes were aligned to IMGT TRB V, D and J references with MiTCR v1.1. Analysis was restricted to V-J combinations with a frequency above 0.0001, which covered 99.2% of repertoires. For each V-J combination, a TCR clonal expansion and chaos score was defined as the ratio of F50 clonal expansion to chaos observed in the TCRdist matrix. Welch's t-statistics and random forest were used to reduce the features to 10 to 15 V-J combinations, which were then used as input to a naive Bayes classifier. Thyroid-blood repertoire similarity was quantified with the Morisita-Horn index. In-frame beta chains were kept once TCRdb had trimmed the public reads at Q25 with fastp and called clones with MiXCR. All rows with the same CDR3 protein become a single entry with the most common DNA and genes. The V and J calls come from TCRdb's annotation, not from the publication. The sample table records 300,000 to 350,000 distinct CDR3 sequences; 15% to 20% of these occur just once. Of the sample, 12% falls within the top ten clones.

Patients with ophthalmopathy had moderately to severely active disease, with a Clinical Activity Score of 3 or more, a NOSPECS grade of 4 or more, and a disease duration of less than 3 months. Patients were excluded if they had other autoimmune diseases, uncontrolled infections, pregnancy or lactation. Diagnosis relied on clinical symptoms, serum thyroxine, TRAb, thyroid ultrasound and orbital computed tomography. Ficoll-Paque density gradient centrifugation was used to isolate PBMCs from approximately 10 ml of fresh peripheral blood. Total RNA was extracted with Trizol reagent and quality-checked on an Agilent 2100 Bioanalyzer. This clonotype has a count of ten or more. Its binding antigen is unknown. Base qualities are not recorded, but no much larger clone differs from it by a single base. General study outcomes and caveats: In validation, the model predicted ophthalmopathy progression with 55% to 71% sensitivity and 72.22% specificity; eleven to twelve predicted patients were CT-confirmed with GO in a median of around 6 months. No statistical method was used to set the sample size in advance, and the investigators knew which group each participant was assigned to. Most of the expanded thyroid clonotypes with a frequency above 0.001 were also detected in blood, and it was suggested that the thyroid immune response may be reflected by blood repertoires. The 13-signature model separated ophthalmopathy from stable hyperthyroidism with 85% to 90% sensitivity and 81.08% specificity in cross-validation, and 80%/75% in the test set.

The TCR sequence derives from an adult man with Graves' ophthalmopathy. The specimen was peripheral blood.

The nucleotide sequence is TGTGCCAGCCGGGTTCTTAGGGAGAACACCGGGGAGCTGTTTTTT. Its translation is CASRVLRENTGELFF. Rearrangement joined TRBV6-1 to TRBJ2-2; no D gene call is confident. The CDR3 numbers 15 residues from cysteine through phenylalanine. Of the read, only the CDR3 DNA is kept; its 45 bases are in frame from base 1. Trimming costs V 8 bases and J 1 base, and their ends lie 14 bases apart. From a lookup of the germline V gene, CDR1 and CDR2 are MNHNS and SASEGT.